This T cell receptor beta chain was observed in a study of blood T cell repertoires in COVID-19. About the research overall: Whether acute or convalescent, the COVID-19 samples came from the United States, Italy and Spain. PBMCs, B-cell-depleted T cells, or T cells were the source of the cDNA or gDNA that made up the material.

The J segment lost 2 bases and the V segment lost 0 bases, leaving 8 bases of the junction unmatched. Germline CDR1 reads SGHDN; CDR2 reads FVKESK. This CDR3 contains 17 residues. Authors' data handling: Reference gene primer amplification gave estimated nucleated cell counts. The data were produced by immunoSEQ multiplex PCR, yet TCRdb's version contains in-frame clones alone and is incomplete. The V and J calls and clone size are taken from that table; D and trimming were inferred from the DNA. Among about 240,000 clones listed, roughly 82% were seen once. This TCR derives from a man at least 80 years old with acute or convalescent COVID-19. Material for sequencing was peripheral blood. V is TRBV14 and J is TRBJ2-3; 7 bases align to TRBD2. The DNA for the CDR3 is TGTGCCAGCAGCCAAGAATACAGCGGGGCCTACACAGATACGCAGTATTTT. The encoded protein is CASSQEYSGAYTDTQYF.